This TCR beta chain came from a study of blood T cells in healthy people across ages. On the study more broadly: Per every two T cells, about one barcoded beta molecule was captured by template switching.

Sample-barcoded 5' priming and a J-beta primer mix drove a second PCR of roughly 6 to 12 cycles. The template-switch adaptor was a 5' adaptor with 12 random nucleotides. It tagged each cDNA molecule. TCRdb re-called the 5' RACE reads through MiXCR, storing one row per CDR3 protein. The sample has more than 1 million distinct CDR3 sequences, under 45% seen once. For every donor, a draw yielded ten milliliters of peripheral blood. Samples had at least 7 million PBMCs isolated from them. Germline assignment: CDR1 SGHVS and CDR2 FQNEAQ. This CDR3 contains 16 residues. The germline V and J ends were trimmed by 7 bases and 2 bases, with 18 bases remaining between them.

The sequence was collected from a woman aged 55-70 years in good health. Sequencing input: blood. This sequence joins TRBV7-8 and TRBJ2-1, with D maybe TRBD1 (6 bases). CDR3 nucleotide sequence: TGTGCCAGCAACCCAGGGGTGGGAGTTGCCTACAATGAGCAGTTCTTC. Its protein product is CASNPGVGVAYNEQFF.